The 6 T cell receptor beta chains given below trace back to one sample, sequenced in a study of graft-versus-host responses after intestinal transplantation. Profiling relied on immunoSEQ multiplex PCR, and the TCRdb table lists in-frame clones only, not all of them. The table records roughly 99,000 clones, more than 75% of them present only once. The source material was PBMCs, sampled 255 days after intestinal transplant. The receptors originated from a human patient who received an intestinal transplant, so some T cells may come from the graft donor.

The CDR3 sequence: CASSELPPYEQYV. CDR3 nucleotides: TGTGCCAGCAGTGAATTGCCTCCCTACGAGCAGTACGTC. The rearrangement joins TRBV2 to TRBJ2-7; D call uncertain. Germline CDR1 SNHLY, CDR2 FYNNEI. Deletions cut 2 bases from V and 2 bases from J, with 7 bases between. The CDR3 is 13 amino acids.

V is TRBV5-1 and J is TRBJ1-1, with D perhaps matching TRBD1 (5 bases). This CDR3 region has 15 residues. V lost 2 bases, J lost 4 bases, and 15 bases lay in between. Germline V CDR1 and CDR2: SGHRS, YFSETQ. CDR3 in amino acids: CASSLGDGYFTEAFF. The CDR3 DNA follows: TGCGCCAGCAGCTTAGGGGACGGATATTTCACTGAAGCTTTCTTT.

CDR3 DNA sequence: TGCGCCAGCAGCTTGGGGATCGACGCTGAAGCTTTCTTT. Translated: CASSLGIDAEAFF. The gene calls are TRBV5-1 and TRBJ1-1, with unresolved D. The CDR3 contains 13 residues. Trimming cost V 0 bases and J 6 bases, with 9 bases left between them. Per germline, CDR1 SGHRS and CDR2 YFSETQ.

The chain has TRBV5-1 and TRBJ1-1; D uncertain. V lost 4 bases and J 0 bases, leaving 10 bases between the germline ends. Germline-derived CDR1 and CDR2 are SGHRS and YFSETQ. CDR3 length: 14 residues. CDR3 region: CASSLGLLNTEAFF. CDR3 bases: TGCGCCAGCAGCCTTGGATTGCTGAACACTGAAGCTTTCTTT.

V is TRBV29-1 and J is TRBJ1-2; D gene uncertain. V was shortened by 0 bases and J by 7 bases, with 18 bases between the two germline ends. This CDR3 comprises 15 residues. Germline CDR1 reads SQVTM; CDR2 reads ANQGSEA. CDR3: CSVEDWREGLGGYTF. The CDR3 DNA reads TGCAGCGTTGAAGATTGGAGGGAAGGGCTGGGTGGCTACACCTTC.

CDR3 nucleotide sequence: TGTGCCAGCAACCAAGGAGCAGGCCAAGAGACCCAGTACTTC. This gives the protein CASNQGAGQETQYF. The chain links TRBV6-1 to TRBJ2-5; D gene ambiguous. The length of the CDR3 is 14 residues. V was clipped by 7 bases and J by 1 base, with 13 bases between them. Germline-derived CDR1 and CDR2 are MNHNS and SASEGT.